The 22 T cell receptor beta chains reported below all come from one sample, sequenced in a study of blood T cells in healthy people across ages. Combining a sample-barcoded 5' primer with a J-beta primer mix, a second PCR ran for about 7 to 12 cycles. From the 5' RACE reads, TCRdb called clonotypes with MiXCR, one entry per CDR3 protein. The sample holds some 730,000 distinct CDR3 sequences, about 20% seen once. The sample was blood. These TCRs come from a man between 70 and 80 years old in good health.

The V call is TRBV7-2, the J call TRBJ2-2; 7 bases are shared with TRBD2. The junction had 2 bases not matched to a gene; V was cut back by 0 bases and J by 1 base. Germline V gene data show CDR1 as SGHTA and CDR2 as FQGNSA. The CDR3 runs 16 residues. In nucleotides, the CDR3 is TGTGCCAGCAGCTTAGCGTCTAGCGGGAACACCGGGGAGCTGTTTTTT. Protein: CASSLASSGNTGELFF.

The V call is TRBV10-3, the J call TRBJ2-1; no clear D gene. Germline CDR1 is ENHRY and CDR2 is SYGVKD. The CDR3 sequence is 13 residues long. Trimming took off 4 bases at V and 5 bases at J, with 9 bases between the two ends. This chain's CDR3 is CAISVREHNEQFF. The CDR3 coding sequence is TGTGCCATCAGTGTGAGAGAACACAATGAGCAGTTCTTC.

The table lists this clonotype with many counts. V usage is TRBV24-1 and J usage is TRBJ2-1, with 11 bases fitting TRBD2. The CDR3 spans 16 residues. Germline V gene sequence: CDR1 KGHDR, CDR2 SFDVKD. After removal of 4 bases from V and 3 bases from J, the junction contained 4 bases not matched to a gene. The CDR3 sequence is CATSDPTSGGYNEQFF. The CDR3 coding sequence is TGTGCCACCAGTGACCCCACTAGCGGGGGCTACAATGAGCAGTTCTTC.

The chain couples TRBV10-2 to TRBJ2-2; D gene ambiguous. V lost 2 bases and J 4 bases, leaving 2 bases between the germline ends. The CDR3 has 12 amino acids. Germline values: CDR1 WSHSY, CDR2 SAAADI. CDR3 amino acids: CASSEGTGELFF. The CDR3 nucleotides read TGCGCCAGCAGTGAGGGCACCGGGGAGCTGTTTTTT.

This clonotype has only a few counts. Relative to the germline gene, one junction end is altered; a read error may explain this. V usage is TRBV29-1 and J usage is TRBJ1-2, with 8 positions matching TRBD1. There are 11 residues in the CDR3. Per germline, CDR1 SQVTM and CDR2 ANQGSEA. The CDR3 bases are TGCAGCGTGGGGACAGGCCATGGCTGCACCTTC. Translating it yields CSVGTGHGCTF.

The chain is built from TRBV29-1 and TRBJ2-5; the D gene is possibly TRBD2 (6 bases). V lost 3 bases and J 1 base, leaving 12 bases between the germline ends. Germline lookup yields CDR1 SQVTM and CDR2 ANQGSEA. This CDR3 region has 14 residues. CDR3 bases: TGCAGCGTTGACGCGGGACTGGTCCAAGAGACCCAGTACTTC. Protein: CSVDAGLVQETQYF.

This clonotype came up once. The chain carries TRBV25-1 and TRBJ1-1; unclear D gene. CDR1 and CDR2 (germline): MGHDK, SYGVNS. V was trimmed by 9 bases and J by 3 bases, leaving 14 bases between them. There are 13 residues in the CDR3. The DNA of the CDR3 is TGTGCCAGTCTCCCGGGCAGCGACACTGAAGCTTTCTTT. Protein sequence: CASLPGSDTEAFF.

This clonotype has just a few counts. V is TRBV6-5 and J is TRBJ1-5; TRBD1 matches 7 bases. Trimming took 5 bases from V and 0 from J; bases not matched to a gene: 4. The CDR3 loop spans 15 amino acids. CDR1 is MNHEY, CDR2 SVGAGI, per germline. This CDR3 reads CASSRQGYSNQPQHF. CDR3 sequence (DNA): TGTGCCAGCAGTCGACAGGGCTATAGCAATCAGCCCCAGCATTTT.

This clonotype was detected only a few times. The chain uses TRBV10-3 and TRBJ1-1, with D perhaps matching TRBD1 (6 bases). This CDR3 is 15 amino acids long. V lost 7 bases to trimming and J lost 3 bases, with 18 bases between them. From germline, CDR1 is ENHRY and CDR2 SYGVKD. CDR3 bases: TGTGCCATCACCGGGACAAATCGAGGCGACACTGAAGCTTTCTTT. Amino acids: CAITGTNRGDTEAFF.

The CDR3 sequence is CASSYSDLDFDTQYF. The CDR3 DNA follows: TGTGCCAGCAGTTACTCGGACTTAGATTTTGATACGCAGTATTTT. This chain uses TRBV6-6 with TRBJ2-3; weak D call: TRBD2 (5 bases). Trimming shortened V by 0 bases and J by 6 bases, and 13 bases separated the two germline ends. CDR1 and CDR2 from the germline V gene are MNHNY and SVGAGI (reference sequence). The CDR3 runs to 15 residues.

This clonotype was picked up one time. The rearrangement links TRBV20-1 to TRBJ2-5; D ambiguous. Germline V gives CDR1 DFQATT, CDR2 SNEGSKA (reference sequence). The CDR3 is 13 residues long. V was clipped by 3 bases and J by 3 bases, with 11 bases between them. The CDR3, as DNA: TGCAGTGCTAGCTACAATCGAGAAGAGACCCAGTACTTC. It encodes CSASYNREETQYF.

With respect to this clonotype: This may be a read error: a much more frequent sequence differs by one nucleotide. This chain uses TRBV20-1 with TRBJ2-5; TRBD1 is a possible D gene (6 bases). There are 14 residues in the CDR3. Germline values: CDR1 DFQATT, CDR2 SNEGSKA (reference sequence). The V end was cut by 6 bases, the J end by 2 bases, with 16 bases between. The CDR3: CSALPQGEQETQYF. In DNA, the CDR3 is TGCAGTGCCCTCCCACAGGGAGAGCAAGAGACCCAGTACTTC.

A few counts support this clonotype. The germline gene is not matched at one end of the junction; a read error may be the cause. V gene TRBV3-1 combines with J gene TRBJ2-1; possible D gene TRBD2, 6 bases. CDR3 length: 14 residues. The germline gives CDR1 LGHDT, CDR2 YNNKEL (reference sequence). CDR3 sequence (DNA): TGTGCCAGCAGCCAAGATCACGGGGAGGACCCCAGGGTCTTC. Its protein is CASSQDHGEDPRVF.

This chain connects TRBV5-6 to TRBJ1-1; TRBD1 agrees at 7 bases. From germline, CDR1 is SGHDT and CDR2 YYEEEE. Unmatched junction bases numbered 3, after V lost 6 bases and J lost 1 base. The CDR3 has 13 amino acids. The CDR3 nucleotides read TGTGCCAGCATGTGGGACAGGAACACTGAAGCTTTCTTT. It yields the protein CASMWDRNTEAFF.

This clonotype was seen a handful of times. The genes are TRBV6-1 and TRBJ2-5, with D unresolved. The germline V and J ends were trimmed by 2 bases and 5 bases, with 12 bases remaining between them. The CDR3 consists of 14 residues. Germline V gene sequence: CDR1 MNHNS, CDR2 SASEGT. The CDR3 sequence is CASSESNVAETQYF. The CDR3 coding sequence is TGTGCCAGCAGTGAATCAAATGTTGCGGAGACCCAGTACTTC.

This chain links TRBV20-1 with TRBJ2-3, with 7 bases identical to TRBD1. CDR3 length: 13 amino acids. The V gene's germline CDR1 is DFQATT and CDR2 SNEGSKA (reference sequence). CDR3 residues: CSLIGTGTDTQYF. In DNA, the CDR3 is TGCAGCCTCATCGGGACAGGCACAGATACGCAGTATTTT.

This chain connects TRBV20-1 to TRBJ1-5; D possibly corresponds to TRBD1 (5 bases). V was trimmed by 1 base and J by 7 bases, leaving 20 bases between them. The CDR3 is 16 amino acids. CDR1 and CDR2 (germline): DFQATT, SNEGSKA (reference sequence). Here the CDR3 DNA reads TGCAGTGCTAGAGTAAGAACAGGATTTGGGATACAGCCCCAGCATTTT. Translating gives CSARVRTGFGIQPQHF.

This clonotype has a handful of counts. This chain uses TRBV7-9 with TRBJ2-3, with a tentative D call TRBD1 (6 bases). The CDR3 is made up of 15 amino acids. V dropped 5 bases and J dropped 2 bases, with 14 bases sitting between them. CDR1 and CDR2 from the germline V gene are SEHNR and FQNEAQ (reference sequence). CDR3 amino acids: CASSPGTTDTDTQYF. The CDR3 nucleotides read TGTGCCAGCAGCCCCGGGACAACCGACACAGATACGCAGTATTTT.

The sample holds a few counts of this clonotype. V and J are TRBV12-3 or TRBV12-4 and TRBJ1-6; possibly TRBD1 for D (6 bases). The CDR3 has 13 residues. V lost 5 bases and J 9 bases, leaving 11 bases between the germline ends. CDR3 sequence: CASSRQEGSPLHF. The CDR3 bases are TGTGCCAGCAGTCGACAGGAGGGTTCACCCCTCCACTTT.

V is TRBV29-1 and J is TRBJ2-7; 8 nucleotides line up with TRBD2. The germline V gene encodes CDR1 SQVTM and CDR2 ANQGSEA. Losses at the gene ends were 6 bases for V and 3 bases for J; bases not matched to a gene: 10. The CDR3 length is 14 residues. The CDR3 DNA sequence: TGCAGCGTCCTTGATACGGGGGGGAACTACGAGCAGTACTTC. Translating it yields CSVLDTGGNYEQYF.

This clonotype occurred a few times. The CDR3: CASSPGASRDGYTF. CDR3 in DNA: TGTGCCAGCAGTCCTGGCGCCTCGAGGGATGGCTACACCTTC. The gene calls are TRBV12-3 or TRBV12-4 and TRBJ1-2; D not resolved. Trimming stripped 5 bases from V and 6 bases from J, with 16 bases between. The CDR3 sequence is 14 residues long.

This clonotype appeared a few times. The chain has TRBV6-5 and TRBJ2-1, with 11 bases lining up with TRBD2. This CDR3 is 14 amino acids long. Germline values: CDR1 MNHEY, CDR2 SVGAGI. The ends lost 7 bases at V and 9 bases at J; junction bases unmatched: 8. CDR3 sequence reads: CASTDSGRAGEQFF. The CDR3 coding sequence is TGTGCCAGCACGGATAGCGGGAGGGCCGGTGAGCAGTTCTTC.